These 20 T cell receptor beta chains originate from one sample sequenced in a study of Ad26.COV2.S vaccination and SARS-CoV-2 variants. The method was immunoSEQ multiplex PCR; TCRdb's version includes in-frame clones alone and lacks a portion of them. The data hold more than 400,000 clones, with 92% observed a single time. Treatment noted: some 20 received Ad26.COV2.S at low or high dose, single or two shots; roughly five received placebo; per-sample allocation not given. On day 63 after the first injection, vaccine and placebo recipients gave samples. The sequences come from peripheral blood, collected in a trial of Ad26.COV2.S vaccine versus placebo. The receptors derive from a person between 18 and 59 years old who received the Ad26.COV2.S COVID-19 vaccine or a placebo.

The chain employs TRBV6-5 and TRBJ2-1; D is undetermined. The germline V gene encodes CDR1 MNHEY and CDR2 SVGAGI. The CDR3 is made up of 16 amino acids. V was shortened by 3 bases and J by 0 bases, with 12 bases between the two germline ends. The CDR3 region is CASSYGAPSSYNEQFF. The CDR3, as DNA: TGTGCCAGCAGTTATGGAGCTCCGAGCTCCTACAATGAGCAGTTCTTC.

The genes are TRBV24-1 and TRBJ1-2; D ambiguous. This CDR3 is 11 amino acids long. Germline CDR1 reads KGHDR; CDR2 reads SFDVKD. V shed 4 bases and J shed 2 bases, with 1 base lying between them. The CDR3 bases are TGTGCCACCAGTGACAACTATGGCTACACCTTC. This sequence encodes CATSDNYGYTF.

V gene TRBV7-9 combines with J gene TRBJ2-5; 8 nucleotides line up with TRBD1. CDR3 length: 15 amino acids. From germline, CDR1 is SEHNR and CDR2 FQNEAQ (reference sequence). The ends lost 5 bases at V and 3 bases at J; junction bases unmatched: 8. The CDR3 DNA follows: TGTGCCAGCAGCCACGGCGGACAGGGAAAAGAGACCCAGTACTTC. Protein: CASSHGGQGKETQYF.

This CDR3 reads CASSQDPGYIYEQYF. For the CDR3, the DNA is TGTGCCAGCAGCCAAGACCCGGGGTATATCTACGAGCAGTACTTC. The rearrangement links TRBV3-1 (or the pseudogene TRBV3-2) to TRBJ2-7, with D perhaps matching TRBD2 (5 bases). With 0 bases removed from V and 3 bases from J, the gap between germline ends came to 12 bases. The CDR3 covers 15 residues. Germline assignment: CDR1 LGHDT and CDR2 YNNKEL (reference sequence).

J is TRBJ1-3 and V is TRBV5-1; TRBD1 is a possible D gene (5 bases). Between the trimmed V and J ends, which lost 1 base and 2 bases, there was a span of 19 bases. The CDR3 contains 18 residues. Germline CDR1 and CDR2: SGHRS and YFSETQ. The CDR3 loop reads CASSLNPGGRETGNTIYF. CDR3 sequence (DNA): TGCGCCAGCAGCTTGAACCCAGGTGGCAGGGAAACTGGAAACACCATATATTTT.

V is TRBV24-1 and J is TRBJ1-5; 9 bases agree with TRBD1. With V trimmed by 7 bases and J by 2 bases, 5 bases remained unmatched. Germline values: CDR1 KGHDR, CDR2 SFDVKD. The CDR3 has 15 residues. The CDR3 reads CATSTGGWGNQPQHF. DNA for the CDR3: TGTGCCACCAGCACAGGGGGCTGGGGCAATCAGCCCCAGCATTTT.

V is TRBV21-1 and J is TRBJ2-2; the table calls TRBD2, which could not be checked here. TRBV21-1 represents a pseudogene. The CDR3 contains 16 residues. CDR3 in DNA: TGTGCCAGCAGAGTTAGAAATTTACGGAACACCGGGGAGCTGTTTTTT. Translated, it gives CASRVRNLRNTGELFF.

The chain joins TRBV19 to TRBJ1-1, with TRBD1 matching 9 bases. The CDR3 sequence is 15 residues long. With 5 bases clipped from V and 2 bases from J, the junction kept 6 bases outside the gene matches. Per the germline V gene, CDR1 is LNHDA and CDR2 is SQIVND (reference sequence). CDR3 residues: CASSARDRENTEAFF. CDR3 bases: TGTGCCAGTAGTGCCCGGGACAGGGAAAACACTGAAGCTTTCTTT.

V gene TRBV18 combines with J gene TRBJ1-1; no reliable D call. CDR1 is KGHSH and CDR2 is LQKENI in the germline V gene. The CDR3 consists of 15 residues. V was trimmed by 1 base and J by 4 bases, leaving 13 bases between them. In DNA form, the CDR3 reads TGTGCCAGCTCACCACTGACAACACTAATCACTGAAGCTTTCTTT. It codes for CASSPLTTLITEAFF.

The V call is TRBV27, the J call TRBJ2-3; either TRBD1 or TRBD2 may supply D (6 bases each). Germline CDR1 MNHEY, CDR2 SMNVEV (reference sequence). This CDR3 spans 15 amino acids. V lost 8 bases, J lost 2 bases, and 17 bases lay in between. The CDR3 coding sequence is TGTGCCAGCGCCTCGGCGGGGACAAACACAGATACGCAGTATTTT. Protein sequence: CASASAGTNTDTQYF.

The rearrangement links TRBV4-3 to TRBJ2-7, with no clear D. The length of the CDR3 is 17 residues. Trimming took 0 bases from V and 2 from J, leaving 17 bases between them. Germline lookup yields CDR1 LGHNA and CDR2 YSLEER. The CDR3 bases are TGCGCCAGCAGCCAAGATCTTGACTCACAAAGGCCCTACGAGCAGTACTTC. Protein sequence: CASSQDLDSQRPYEQYF.

The J gene is TRBJ1-2, the V gene TRBV30; 7 nucleotides line up with TRBD1. The length of the CDR3 is 17 residues. Germline V lookup: CDR1 GTSNPN, CDR2 SVGIG (reference sequence). The V gene end was trimmed by 8 bases and the J gene end by 8 bases; junction bases not matched to a gene: 26. The CDR3 reads CASRTPLDRDGVRGYTF. CDR3 sequence (DNA): TGTGCCAGCCGCACCCCTCTTGACAGGGATGGGGTAAGGGGCTACACCTTC. The variable domain in full, with the rest retrieved from reference TRBV30 and TRBJ1-2, is SQTIHQWPATLVQPVGSPLSLECTVEGTSNPNLYWYRQAAGRGLQLLFYSVGIGQISSEVPQNLSASRPQDRQFILSSKKLLLSDSGFYLCASRTPLDRDGVRGYTFGSGTRLTVV.

The V call is TRBV5-5, the J call TRBJ2-7, with TRBD1 matching over 11 bases. The CDR3 contains 14 residues. The germline CDR1 and CDR2 sequences are SGHKS and YYEKEE (reference sequence). Trimming at V came to 4 bases and at J to 4 bases, leaving 4 bases not matched to a gene. The CDR3 region has the DNA TGTGCCAGCAGCGCCGGGACAGGGGGGTACGAGCAGTACTTC. As protein: CASSAGTGGYEQYF.

V is TRBV6-5 and J is TRBJ2-7; TRBD2 is a possible D gene (5 bases). V dropped 6 bases and J dropped 7 bases, with 22 bases sitting between them. This CDR3 region has 15 residues. The germline CDR1 and CDR2 sequences are MNHEY and SVGAGI. The CDR3 region has the DNA TGTGCCAGCAGGCCTGGTTGGAGCGGCATTGGTGAGCAGTACTTC. Protein sequence: CASRPGWSGIGEQYF.

CDR3 region: CASSELKGRNTEAFF. In DNA form, the CDR3 reads TGTGCCAGCAGTGAACTTAAGGGGCGAAACACTGAAGCTTTCTTT. The V call is TRBV6-1, the J call TRBJ1-1, with D perhaps matching TRBD1 (5 bases). The CDR3 length is 15 residues. Trimming pared 2 bases from V and 2 bases from J, leaving 12 bases between. In germline, CDR1 is MNHNS, CDR2 SASEGT.

This rearrangement joins TRBV5-6 to TRBJ1-3; TRBD1 aligns across 7 bases. The J segment lost 4 bases and the V segment lost 0 bases, leaving 4 bases of the junction unmatched. CDR3 length: 15 amino acids. CDR1 is SGHDT, CDR2 YYEEEE, per germline. The CDR3 coding sequence is TGTGCCAGCAGCTTGGTGGGGACAGCCGGAAACACCATATATTTT. Translation: CASSLVGTAGNTIYF.

The chain is built from TRBV2 and TRBJ1-4; 8 nucleotides line up with TRBD1. The CDR3 loop spans 14 amino acids. In germline, CDR1 is SNHLY, CDR2 FYNNEI. J gave up 5 bases and V 5 bases, and 4 bases lay outside the gene matches. CDR3 residues: CASSSTGANEKLFF. Written as DNA, the CDR3 is TGTGCCAGCAGTTCGACAGGGGCCAATGAAAAACTGTTTTTT.

This chain joins TRBV6-5 and TRBJ1-4, with D possibly matching TRBD1 (6 bases). The CDR3 runs to 15 residues. Germline assignment: CDR1 MNHEY and CDR2 SVGAGI. V was cut by 6 bases and J by 0 bases, with 11 bases left in between. CDR3 DNA: TGTGCCAGCAGGCTTACAGGGTCAACTAATGAAAAACTGTTTTTT. It codes for CASRLTGSTNEKLFF.

The chain uses TRBV10-1 and TRBJ2-3; the D gene is possibly TRBD2 (7 bases). V was shortened by 6 bases and J by 0 bases, with 16 bases between the two germline ends. This CDR3 is 16 amino acids long. Per the germline V gene, CDR1 is WNHNN and CDR2 is SYGVQD (reference sequence). The CDR3 protein is CASSKRGGLSTDTQYF. DNA for the CDR3: TGCGCCAGCAGCAAAAGGGGGGGGCTTAGCACAGATACGCAGTATTTT.

The chain uses TRBV4-3 and TRBJ2-7; D is ambiguous. This CDR3 has 15 residues. Per the germline V gene, CDR1 is LGHNA and CDR2 is YSLEER. Trimming left V 3 bases short and J 0 bases short, with 12 bases between. In nucleotides, the CDR3 is TGCGCCAGCAGCCACAGGACCGAGAGCTCCTACGAGCAGTACTTC. Translated: CASSHRTESSYEQYF.